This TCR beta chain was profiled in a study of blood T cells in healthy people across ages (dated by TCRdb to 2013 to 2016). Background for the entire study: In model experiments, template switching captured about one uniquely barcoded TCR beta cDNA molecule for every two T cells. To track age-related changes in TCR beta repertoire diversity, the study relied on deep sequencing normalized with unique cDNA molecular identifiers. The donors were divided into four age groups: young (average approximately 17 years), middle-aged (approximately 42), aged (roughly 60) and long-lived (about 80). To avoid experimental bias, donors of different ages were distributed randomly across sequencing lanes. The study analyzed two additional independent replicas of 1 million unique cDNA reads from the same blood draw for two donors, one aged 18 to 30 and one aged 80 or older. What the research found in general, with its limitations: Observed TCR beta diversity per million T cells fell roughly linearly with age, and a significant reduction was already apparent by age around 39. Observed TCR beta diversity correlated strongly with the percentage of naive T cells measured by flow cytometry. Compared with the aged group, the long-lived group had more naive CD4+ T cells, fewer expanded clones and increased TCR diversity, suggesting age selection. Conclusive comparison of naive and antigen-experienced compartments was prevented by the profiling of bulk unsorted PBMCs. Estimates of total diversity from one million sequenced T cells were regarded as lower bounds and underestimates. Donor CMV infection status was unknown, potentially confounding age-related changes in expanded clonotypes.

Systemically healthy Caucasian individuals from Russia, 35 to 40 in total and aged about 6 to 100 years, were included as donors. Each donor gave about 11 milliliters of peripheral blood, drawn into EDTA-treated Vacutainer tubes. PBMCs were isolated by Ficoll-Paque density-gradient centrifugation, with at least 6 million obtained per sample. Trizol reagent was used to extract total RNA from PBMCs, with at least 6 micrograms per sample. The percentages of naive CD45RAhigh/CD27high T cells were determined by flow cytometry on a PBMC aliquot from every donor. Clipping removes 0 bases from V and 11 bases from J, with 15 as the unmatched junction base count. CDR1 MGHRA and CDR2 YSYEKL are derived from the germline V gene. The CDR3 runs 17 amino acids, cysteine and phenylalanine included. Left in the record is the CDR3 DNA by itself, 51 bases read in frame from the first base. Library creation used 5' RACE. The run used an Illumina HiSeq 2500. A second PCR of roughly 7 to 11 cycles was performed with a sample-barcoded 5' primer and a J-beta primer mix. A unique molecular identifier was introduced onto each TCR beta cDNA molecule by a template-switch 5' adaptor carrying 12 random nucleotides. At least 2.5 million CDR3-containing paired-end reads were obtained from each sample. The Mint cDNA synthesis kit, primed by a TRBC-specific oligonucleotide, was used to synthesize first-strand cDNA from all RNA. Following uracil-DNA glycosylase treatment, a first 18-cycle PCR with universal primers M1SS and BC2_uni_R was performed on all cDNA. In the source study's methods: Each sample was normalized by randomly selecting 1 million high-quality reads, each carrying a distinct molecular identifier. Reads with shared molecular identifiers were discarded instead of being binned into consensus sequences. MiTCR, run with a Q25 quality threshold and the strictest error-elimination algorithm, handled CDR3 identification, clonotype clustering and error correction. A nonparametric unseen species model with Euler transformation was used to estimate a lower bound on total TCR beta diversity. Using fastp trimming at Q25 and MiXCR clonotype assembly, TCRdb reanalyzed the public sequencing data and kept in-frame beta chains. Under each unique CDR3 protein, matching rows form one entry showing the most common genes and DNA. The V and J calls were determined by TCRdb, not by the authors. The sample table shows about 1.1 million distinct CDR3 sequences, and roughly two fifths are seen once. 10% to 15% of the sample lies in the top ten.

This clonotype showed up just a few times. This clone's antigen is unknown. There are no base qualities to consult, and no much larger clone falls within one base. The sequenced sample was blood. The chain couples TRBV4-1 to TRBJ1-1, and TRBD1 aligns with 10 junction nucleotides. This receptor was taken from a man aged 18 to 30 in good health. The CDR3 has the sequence CASSQDVRQGAQRRAFF. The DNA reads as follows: TGCGCCAGCAGCCAAGATGTTCGACAGGGGGCCCAACGACGTGCTTTCTTT.